This T cell receptor beta chain was sequenced during a study of OX40 agonist ivuxolimab in advanced cancers. The CDR3 spans 16 residues. Germline V gene sequence: CDR1 MNHEY, CDR2 SMNVEV (reference sequence). V was pared by 3 bases and J by 2 bases, with 16 bases between. Whole-study results and caveats: Some patients who did not respond also had low normalized T-cell clonal expansion.

Measured with immunoSEQ multiplex PCR; TCRdb has only the in-frame clones, and not every one. The table has about 82,000 clones, around nine tenths seen once. As to this clone: Its specificity is unknown.

Source: CD4+ or CD8+ T cells sorted from blood, taken in a trial of the OX40 agonist ivuxolimab. The rearrangement links TRBV27 to TRBJ1-2; no firm D call. This receptor was obtained from an adult with an advanced solid tumor such as melanoma, head and neck, liver or kidney cancer. CDR3 in DNA: TGTGCCAGCAGTTTGTCGAGGGCTCATTTCAACTATGGCTACACCTTC. Amino acids: CASSLSRAHFNYGYTF.